Listed below are T cell receptor beta chains from one sample, sequenced in a study of T cells in narcolepsy. The repertoire was sequenced with immunoSEQ multiplex PCR; TCRdb's copy has only in-frame clones and lacks some. The table shows 25,000 to 35,000 clones, with under 85% occurring only once. Sequencing input: CD45RA- memory CD4+ T cells from PBMCs. These receptors were taken from a human donor with narcolepsy. Each CDR3 is given with its conserved first and last residue. D genes are given only for firm matches. Size tells how often a clone was seen (once, few, many) or the class of an expanded clone, and some rows leave it out.

J,D,V,size,CDR3,DNA
TRBJ2-3,-,TRBV7-3,once,CASSLRGPDTQYF,TGTGCCAGCAGCTTAAGGGGGCCAGATACGCAGTATTTT
TRBJ2-3,-,TRBV18,-,CASSPSPDTDTQYF,TGTGCCAGCTCACCCTCGCCGGACACAGATACGCAGTATTTT
TRBJ2-7,-,TRBV5-1,-,CASSLAQDPRLERYF,TGCGCCAGCAGCTTAGCTCAGGACCCAAGGCTCGAGCGGTACTTC
TRBJ1-1,-,TRBV28,once,CASSLADSKNTEAFF,TGTGCCAGCAGCCTAGCGGACAGCAAAAACACTGAAGCTTTCTTT
TRBJ1-5,-,TRBV2,-,CASNGEGNQPQHF,TGTGCCAGCAACGGGGAGGGCAATCAGCCCCAGCATTTT
TRBJ2-7,-,TRBV6-1,-,CASTADYEQYF,TGTGCCAGCACAGCGGACTACGAGCAGTACTTC
TRBJ2-1,-,TRBV9,-,CASSAGPSSYNEQFF,TGTGCCAGCAGCGCGGGTCCGAGCTCCTACAATGAGCAGTTCTTC
TRBJ2-1,TRBD1,TRBV7-3,-,CASSPAGGRGNEQFF,TGTGCCAGCAGCCCCGCAGGGGGAAGGGGCAATGAGCAGTTCTTC
TRBJ2-3,-,TRBV5-1,-,CASSSPGTDTQYF,TGCGCCAGCAGTTCACCGGGGACAGATACGCAGTATTTT
TRBJ1-4,-,TRBV6-1,-,CASSEGGRKLFF,TGTGCCAGCAGTGAAGGCGGGAGAAAACTGTTTTTT
TRBJ1-3,-,TRBV29-1,-,CSVGQGTGNTIYF,TGCAGCGTTGGGCAGGGGACAGGAAACACCATATATTTT
TRBJ2-7,TRBD2,TRBV6-1,-,CASRPTSAYTYEQYF,TGTGCCAGCAGGCCGACTAGCGCCTATACCTACGAGCAGTACTTC
TRBJ2-2,-,TRBV13,once,CASSLTKSGELFF,TGTGCCAGCAGCTTGACTAAATCCGGGGAGCTGTTTTTT
TRBJ2-5,TRBD1,TRBV7-2,once,CASSLTGGGKETQYF,TGTGCCAGCAGCTTAACAGGGGGCGGGAAAGAGACCCAGTACTTC
TRBJ2-5,-,TRBV21-1,-,CASSRNFRLAGTQAQETQYF,TGTGCCAGCAGTAGGAATTTTCGACTAGCGGGGACCCAGGCACAAGAGACCCAGTACTTC
TRBJ1-3,TRBD1,TRBV5-1,-,CASSLDAPDRGPRGNTIYF,TGCGCCAGCAGCTTGGACGCTCCGGACAGGGGGCCACGGGGGAACACCATATATTTT
TRBJ1-5,-,TRBV6-1,once,CASPQDSSNQPQHF,TGTGCCAGCCCCCAGGACAGTAGCAATCAGCCCCAGCATTTT
TRBJ2-6,TRBD1,TRBV19,few,CASTPLGTGVPGANVLTF,TGTGCCAGTACTCCATTGGGGACAGGGGTTCCTGGGGCCAACGTCCTGACTTTC
TRBJ2-7,TRBD1,TRBV30,-,CAWSVQGLEQYF,TGTGCCTGGAGTGTACAGGGGTTGGAGCAGTACTTC
TRBJ2-3,TRBD2,TRBV5-1,few,CASSTGLAGATDTQYF,TGCGCCAGCAGCACAGGACTAGCGGGGGCCACAGATACGCAGTATTTT
TRBJ1-1,-,TRBV7-2,-,CASSFPGREAFF,TGTGCCAGCAGCTTTCCGGGACGTGAAGCTTTCTTT
TRBJ1-2,-,TRBV5-6,-,CASRLRRQPYYGYTF,TGTGCCAGCAGGCTTCGGAGACAACCTTACTATGGCTACACCTTC
TRBJ1-5,-,TRBV7-2,-,CASSLRLSNQPQHF,TGTGCCAGCAGCTTAAGACTGTCTAATCAGCCCCAGCATTTT
TRBJ2-3,TRBD2,TRBV19,-,CASSISGPGTDTQYF,TGTGCCAGTAGTATTAGCGGGCCAGGCACAGATACGCAGTATTTT
TRBJ2-7,TRBD2,TRBV5-1,-,CASSLAGSSGYEQYF,TGCGCCAGCAGCTTGGCAGGATCTAGCGGCTACGAGCAGTACTTC
TRBJ2-1,-,TRBV7-9,-,CASSPGGSSYNEQFF,TGTGCCAGCAGCCCTGGGGGGAGCTCCTACAATGAGCAGTTCTTC
TRBJ1-1,-,TRBV19,-,CATSKGDRVRTEAFF,TGTGCCACCTCCAAAGGGGATAGGGTGCGGACTGAAGCTTTCTTT
TRBJ1-6,-,TRBV5-4,few,CASTTGLADSPLHF,TGTGCCAGCACCACGGGGCTTGCGGACTCACCCCTCCACTTT
TRBJ2-3,TRBD2,TRBV5-1,few,CASSSGGPDTQYF,TGCGCCAGCAGCTCGGGGGGTCCAGATACGCAGTATTTT